This T cell receptor beta chain was sequenced in a study of molecular identifiers for immune sequencing clone quantification (dated by TCRdb to 2016 to 2019). Notes on the research overall: For a replicate experiment, the RNA from either approximately 20,000 or 100,000 naive CD8 T cells was divided into five aliquots, and four of those aliquots went on to sequencing. This methods study benchmarked molecular-identifier clustering-based TCR repertoire sequencing (MIDCIRS) and TCR RNA copy counting, using CD8 T cells to do so. The study at large found these results: Highly expanded clone sizes could be underestimated if identical TCR molecules share a barcode. In CMV-specific effector cells, clones with more than 20 RNA copies accounted for over 97% of molecules, whereas in naive cells such clones accounted for under 1%. Even against a background of about 960,000 naive CD8 T cells, spiked-in Jurkat TCR RNA amounting to a single cell's worth was reported to be detectable. When barcode sub-clustering was omitted, TCR diversity was inflated by chimeric consensus sequences, with chimeras reaching as high as 47%. Approximately 2.7 recovered TCR RNA copies per cell were obtained by modeling, versus approximately 10 by digital PCR, implying a capture efficiency of approximately 30%. The naive libraries included spiked-in Jurkat TCR RNA (10 copies' worth), and this Jurkat TCR RNA is not part of the donor repertoire.

Libraries of naive CD8 T cells were generated from roughly 21,000 to 960,000 sorted cells, with 10%, 30% or 50% of the purified RNA used. Naive CD8 T cells were FACS-sorted as CD8+CD4-CCR7+CD45RA+ on a BD FACSAria II into RLT Plus buffer. Approximately eleven TCR copies' worth of Jurkat RNA were spiked into about 20,000-1,000,000 naive CD8 T cell samples to test detection sensitivity. CD8 T cells were enriched using RosetteSep CD8+ T Cell Enrichment Cocktail and Ficoll-Paque, and the enriched cells then underwent ACK red cell lysis. Library preparation used PCR. Sequencing took place on an Illumina HiSeq 4000. Bulk TCR libraries were generated as previously described, with the TCR primers listed in Table S5 used. Total RNA was purified with the Qiagen AllPrep DNA/RNA kit. Reads from multiple sequencing runs of the same library were pooled before analysis. Processing in the source paper ran as follows. Only reads with exact TCR constant sequence were kept, trimmed to 150 nt, and grouped by their 12-nt molecular barcodes. Reads within each barcode group were sub-clustered using a 15% Levenshtein threshold, and quality-weighted consensus sequences were constructed for each RNA molecule. Non-functional sequences were excluded, and lower-count sequences lying one edit away from another sequence were also excluded. Based on fitting two negative binomial distributions, any barcode sub-cluster with under 20% of the maximum read count was discarded. TCRdb redid the processing of the public reads, applying fastp at Q25 and MiXCR, and retained in-frame beta chains. Rows are unified per CDR3 protein, each entry keeping the most common DNA and genes. The V and J calls shown here were made by TCRdb, not taken from the authors' results. This sample lists more than 35,000 distinct CDR3 sequences; approximately 20% were detected once. 0.9% to 1.2% of the sample lies in the top ten.

This clonotype was counted many times. This clone's antigen is unknown. Qualities for individual bases were not recorded, and no much larger clone is one base off. V sheds 5 bases and J sheds 3 bases, leaving 20 bases between their ends. CDR1 and CDR2 are drawn from the germline V gene: SGHTA, FQGNSA. The CDR3, cysteine through phenylalanine, is 16 amino acids long. Just the 48-base CDR3 DNA is kept, in frame starting at base 1. Sequenced sample: naive CD8+ T cells from blood, with Jurkat cell RNA spiked in. Per the publication, the cell subset or site label means: FACS-sorted CD8+CD4-CCR7+CD45RA+ naive T cells. The receptor was derived from a human donor in good health. Some libraries in this study had Jurkat cell RNA spiked in. The rearranged segments are TRBV7-2 and TRBJ2-7, with TRBD2 as a weak D call on 5 bases. The CDR3 corresponds to CASSVTKLGSRYEQYF. The DNA is TGTGCCAGCAGCGTAACAAAACTAGGGAGCCGCTACGAGCAGTACTTC.